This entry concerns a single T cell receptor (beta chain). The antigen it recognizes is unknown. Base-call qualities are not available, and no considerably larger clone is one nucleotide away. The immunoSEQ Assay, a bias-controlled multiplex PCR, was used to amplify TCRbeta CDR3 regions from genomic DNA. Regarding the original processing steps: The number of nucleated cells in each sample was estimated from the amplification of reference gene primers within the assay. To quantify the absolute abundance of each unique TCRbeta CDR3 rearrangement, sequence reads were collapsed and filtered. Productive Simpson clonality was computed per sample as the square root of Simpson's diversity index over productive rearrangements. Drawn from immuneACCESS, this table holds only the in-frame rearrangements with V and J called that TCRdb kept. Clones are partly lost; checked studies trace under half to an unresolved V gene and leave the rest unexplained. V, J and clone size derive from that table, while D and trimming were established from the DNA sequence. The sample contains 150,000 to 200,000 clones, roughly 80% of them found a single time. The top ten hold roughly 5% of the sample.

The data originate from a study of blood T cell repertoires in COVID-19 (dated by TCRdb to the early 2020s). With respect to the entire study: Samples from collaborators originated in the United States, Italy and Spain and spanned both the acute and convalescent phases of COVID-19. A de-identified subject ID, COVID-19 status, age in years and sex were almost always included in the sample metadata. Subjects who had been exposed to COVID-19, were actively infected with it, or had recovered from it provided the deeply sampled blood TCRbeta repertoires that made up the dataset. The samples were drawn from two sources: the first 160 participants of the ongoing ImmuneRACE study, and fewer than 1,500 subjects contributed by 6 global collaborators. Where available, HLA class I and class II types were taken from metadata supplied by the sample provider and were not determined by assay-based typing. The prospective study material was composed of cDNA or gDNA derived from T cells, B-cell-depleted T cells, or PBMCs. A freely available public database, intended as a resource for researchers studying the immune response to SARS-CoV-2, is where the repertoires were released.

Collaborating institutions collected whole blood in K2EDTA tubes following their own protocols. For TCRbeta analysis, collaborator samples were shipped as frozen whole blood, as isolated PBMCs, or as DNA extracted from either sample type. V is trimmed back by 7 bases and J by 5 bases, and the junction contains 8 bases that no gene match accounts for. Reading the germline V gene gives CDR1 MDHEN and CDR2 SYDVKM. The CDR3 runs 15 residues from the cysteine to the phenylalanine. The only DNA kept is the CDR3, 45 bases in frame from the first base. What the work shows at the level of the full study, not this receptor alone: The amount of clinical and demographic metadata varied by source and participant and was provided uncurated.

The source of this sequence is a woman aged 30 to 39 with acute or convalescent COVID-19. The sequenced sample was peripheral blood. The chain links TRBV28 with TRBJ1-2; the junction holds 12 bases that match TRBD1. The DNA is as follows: TGTGCCAGCATCGTGGGGACAGGGGGCCCTTATGGCTACACCTTC. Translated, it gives CASIVGTGGPYGYTF.